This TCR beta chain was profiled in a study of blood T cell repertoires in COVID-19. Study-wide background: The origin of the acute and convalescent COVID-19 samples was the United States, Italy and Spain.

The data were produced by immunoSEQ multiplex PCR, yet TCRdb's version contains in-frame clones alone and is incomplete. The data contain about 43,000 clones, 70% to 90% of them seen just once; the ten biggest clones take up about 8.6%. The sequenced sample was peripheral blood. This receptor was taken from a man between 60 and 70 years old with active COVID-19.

CDR3 loop: CASSFFTSGYIQYF. CDR3 DNA sequence: TGTGCCAGCAGCTTTTTTACTAGCGGGTACATTCAGTACTTC. J is TRBJ2-4 and V is TRBV5-6; TRBD2 matches at 9 bases. Per the germline V gene, CDR1 is SGHDT and CDR2 is YYEEEE. Trimming cost V 2 bases and J 8 bases; bases outside gene matches: 5. This CDR3 contains 14 residues. The full variable domain, its missing parts supplied by reference TRBV5-6 and TRBJ2-4, is DAGVTQSPTHLIKTRGQQVTLRCSPKSGHDTVSWYQQALGQGPQFIFQYYEEEERQRGNFPDRFSGHQFPNYSSELNVNALLLGDSALYLCASSFFTSGYIQYFGAGTRLSVL.